The entry below gives a single T cell receptor beta chain sequence along with its context. Its recognized antigen is unknown. No clone much larger than this one lies a single base away; base qualities are absent. The CDR3, cysteine through phenylalanine, is 13 amino acids long. Solely the CDR3 DNA is kept, with 39 bases framed from the first base. According to the germline V gene (reference sequence), CDR1 reads SGHNT and CDR2 reads YYREEE. V and J are truncated by 1 base and 7 bases respectively, leaving an intervening sequence of 12 bases. TCRbeta CDR3 regions were amplified from genomic DNA using the immunoSEQ Assay, a bias-controlled multiplex PCR. The paper's processing steps were these. Nucleated cell counts per sample were estimated from amplification of reference gene primers within the assay. To quantify the absolute abundance of each unique TCRbeta CDR3 rearrangement, sequence reads were collapsed and filtered. For each sample, productive Simpson clonality was calculated as the square root of Simpson's diversity index over productive rearrangements. TCRdb holds this immuneACCESS table with in-frame rearrangements only. Some clones are missing; in checked studies, unresolved V genes explain under half, and the rest has no known cause. V, J and clone size are those of that table, while D and trimming were read from the DNA. This sample lists 350,000 to 550,000 clones; 80% to 90% were detected once. Roughly 1.1% of the sample comes from the top ten.

The record originates from a study of blood T cell repertoires in COVID-19 (dated by TCRdb to the early 2020s). General notes on the study: Samples from collaborators originated in the United States, Italy and Spain and spanned both the acute and convalescent phases of COVID-19. The sample metadata nearly always contained a de-identified subject ID, COVID-19 status, age in years and sex. The repertoires were made available in a free public database intended to serve as a resource for research on the immune response to SARS-CoV-2. The samples were drawn from the first 160 participants of the ongoing ImmuneRACE study and from 1,200 or so subjects provided by 6 global collaborators. The material from the prospective study consisted of cDNA or gDNA derived from T cells, B-cell-depleted T cells, or PBMCs. Where HLA class I and class II types were available, the types were taken from metadata supplied by the sample provider, not from assay-based typing. Deeply sampled blood TCRbeta repertoires from subjects exposed to, actively infected with, or recovered from COVID-19 were included in the dataset.

Enrolling through a virtual design, the prospective study's participants ranged in age from roughly 18 to 90 years and lived across roughly 24 United States geographic areas. In the prospective study, participants were assigned to cohorts based on the clinical history participants reported in a screening survey and a study questionnaire. For ImmuneRACE Cohort 3, a participant was defined as recovered based on two consecutive negative NP/OP PCR tests, clearance by a healthcare professional, or resolution of symptoms. Mobile phlebotomists in the prospective study collected whole blood, serum and a nasopharyngeal or oropharyngeal swab from every participant. Over a 2-month period, participants in the prospective study had the option of providing additional blood draws and questionnaires. Prospective study blood samples were shipped either frozen or at room temperature before DNA extraction. Here is what the overall study found, with its caveats: How much clinical and demographic metadata was included differed by source and by participant, and the metadata was provided uncurated.

This sequence uses TRBV5-4 and TRBJ2-7, and TRBD1 may be the D gene, going by 5 matching bases. The receptor was derived from a man aged 30 to 39 who had recovered from COVID-19. The material sequenced was PBMCs or T cells enriched from blood (not recorded which). This receptor has the CDR3 CASSLKGAIEQYF. At the DNA level, the sequence is TGTGCCAGCAGCTTGAAAGGGGCTATTGAGCAGTACTTC.